This T cell receptor beta chain was found in a study of regulatory T cells in long-lasting Graves disease. Arm-PCR of CDR3 regions and iRepertoire HTBI primers were the basis on which TCR beta libraries were built. TCRdb itself ran the multiplex PCR reads through MiXCR, one entry per CDR3 protein. This sample has a few hundred thousand distinct CDR3 sequences, with approximately 16% found just once. This clonotype was seen ten or more times. Regarding time point: newly diagnosed GD, antithyroid drugs for less than 3 months. Making the TCR library involved RNA that had been extracted from PBMCs. The sample consisted of peripheral blood mononuclear cells (PBMCs), taken at new diagnosis, from a patient treated with antithyroid drugs. This sequence was found in a female donor with Graves disease.

This CDR3 reads CASSTMGAGRYNEQFF. The CDR3 DNA sequence: TGTGCCAGCAGTACCATGGGAGCGGGACGTTACAATGAGCAGTTCTTC. The chain recombines TRBV3-1 with TRBJ2-1; 7 bases align to TRBD2. From germline, CDR1 is LGHDT and CDR2 YNNKEL (reference sequence). CDR3 length equals 16 residues. V shed 6 bases, J shed 4 bases, and the junction held 12 bases outside the gene matches.